These 13 T cell receptor beta chains were sequenced from one sample in a study of molecular identifiers for immune sequencing clone quantification. TCRdb processed the PCR reads anew with MiXCR; each CDR3 protein has one entry. This table holds more than 300,000 distinct CDR3 sequences, around a fifth found once. Input material: naive CD8+ T cells from blood, with Jurkat cell RNA spiked in. The subset was: FACS-sorted CD8+CD4-CCR7+CD45RA+ naive T cells. The source of these receptors is a human donor in good health. Some libraries in this study had Jurkat cell RNA spiked in.

This clonotype was recorded many times. V gene TRBV5-1 combines with J gene TRBJ2-7; 7 bases align to TRBD1. CDR1 is SGHRS, CDR2 YFSETQ, per germline. CDR3 length: 13 amino acids. Trimming removed 5 bases from V and 5 bases from J; junction bases left unmatched: 7. The CDR3 reads CASRREGANEQYF. The CDR3 DNA reads as TGCGCCAGCAGAAGAGAGGGGGCGAACGAGCAGTACTTC.

This clonotype has a count of ten or more. The CDR3 coding sequence is TGCGCCAGCAGCCAAGTGTCAGGGGGCGCGGATACTGAAGCTTTCTTT. It codes for CASSQVSGGADTEAFF. The chain joins TRBV4-1 to TRBJ1-1; TRBD1 matches at 8 bases. J gave up 5 bases and V 1 base, and 9 bases lay outside the gene matches. Per germline, CDR1 MGHRA and CDR2 YSYEKL. This CDR3 comprises 16 residues.

About this clonotype itself: A clone one base away is much larger, so this may be a read error. The chain employs TRBV7-3 and TRBJ2-1; D assignment may be TRBD1 or TRBD2 (7 bases each). From germline, CDR1 is SGHTA and CDR2 FQGTGA. Trimming stripped 1 base from V and 9 bases from J, with 25 bases between. The CDR3 loop spans 18 amino acids. The CDR3 DNA is TGTGCCAGCAGCTTAATGCAGGGGGGGGCCCCCCGGGTAGGTGAGCAGTTCTTC. This translates into CASSLMQGGAPRVGEQFF.

The sample holds one count of this clonotype. This clone may be a read error of a much larger clone one base away. This chain connects TRBV20-1 to TRBJ2-7, with no clear D. Germline CDR1 reads DFQATT; CDR2 reads SNEGSKA (reference sequence). CDR3 length: 12 residues. CDR3 DNA: TGCAGTGCTAGTGGGGTTGGGTACGAGCGGTACTTC. Protein product: CSASGVGYERYF.

This clonotype was picked up many times. V gene TRBV6-5 combines with J gene TRBJ2-3; D not resolved. Trimming pared 0 bases from V and 9 bases from J, leaving 13 bases between. This CDR3 contains 14 residues. Germline loops: CDR1 MNHEY, CDR2 SVGAGI. This chain's CDR3 is CASSYSPPLGTQYF. CDR3 DNA: TGTGCCAGCAGTTACTCCCCCCCCTTAGGCACGCAGTATTTT.

A single count supports this clonotype. A read error may be the cause here, since a much bigger clone is one base away. This chain uses TRBV7-9 with TRBJ2-3; D is undetermined. The CDR3 loop spans 16 amino acids. Looked up from germline, CDR1 is SEHNR and CDR2 is FQNEAQ (reference sequence). V shed 6 bases and J shed 6 bases, with 22 bases lying between them. CDR3 protein: CASRDERYSFLDTQYF. Here the CDR3 DNA reads TGTGCCAGCAGAGACGAACGGTACAGTTTTTTGGATACGCAGTATTTT.

This clonotype was observed many times. The rearrangement joins TRBV19 to TRBJ2-1; 12 positions match TRBD2. The CDR3 is 18 amino acids. Germline V gene sequence: CDR1 LNHDA, CDR2 SQIVND (reference sequence). V gave up 3 bases and J gave up 5 bases; unmatched junction bases: 11. Here the CDR3 reads CASSITSGRFGGNNEQFF. In DNA form, the CDR3 reads TGTGCCAGTAGTATTACTAGCGGGAGGTTCGGGGGCAACAATGAGCAGTTCTTC.

This clonotype was detected many times. The chain has TRBV5-1 and TRBJ2-1; D unclear. Trimming stripped 6 bases from V and 8 bases from J, with 12 bases between. Germline assignment: CDR1 SGHRS and CDR2 YFSETQ. This CDR3 spans 12 amino acids. The CDR3 reads CASTPGPYEQFF. The CDR3 DNA is TGCGCCAGCACCCCCGGGCCGTATGAGCAGTTCTTC.

This clonotype appeared many times. The chain carries TRBV29-1 and TRBJ2-3; D gene ambiguous. There are 12 residues in the CDR3. Per the germline V gene, CDR1 is SQVTM and CDR2 is ANQGSEA. V was cut by 3 bases and J by 6 bases, with 10 bases left in between. The CDR3 region is CSVEGLPDTQYF. The DNA of the CDR3 is TGCAGCGTTGAGGGCCTTCCGGATACGCAGTATTTT.

Details on this clonotype: It is likely a read error, because the conserved phenylalanine at the end of the CDR3 is missing. J is TRBJ2-5 and V is TRBV12-3 or TRBV12-4, with no clear D. CDR3 length equals 16 residues. V was clipped by 5 bases and J by 2 bases, with 18 bases between them. The CDR3 nucleotides are TGTGCCAGCAGTCCGCTGACTGGAAGGCTGCAAGAGACCCAGTACCTC. It encodes CASSPLTGRLQETQYL.

This clonotype was counted only a few times. CDR3 coding DNA: TGTGCCTGGAGTGTCGGAGCGAGCTCCTACAATGAGCAGTTCTTC. This gives the protein CAWSVGASSYNEQFF. This chain connects TRBV30 to TRBJ2-1; D gene ambiguous. Per the germline V gene, CDR1 is GTSNPN and CDR2 is SVGIG (reference sequence). The CDR3 covers 15 residues. Between the trimmed V and J ends, which lost 0 bases and 0 bases, there was a span of 9 bases.

As regards this clonotype: Relative to the germline gene, one junction end is altered; a read error may explain this. This chain uses TRBV28 with TRBJ2-7; D might be TRBD2 (5 bases). Germline V CDR1 and CDR2: MDHEN, SYDVKM. CDR3 size: 17 residues. The CDR3 sequence is CASSFPTERAPSYEQHF. Here the CDR3 DNA reads TGTGCCAGCAGTTTTCCCACGGAGAGGGCCCCCTCCTACGAGCAGCACTTC.

This clonotype has only a few counts. The chain recombines TRBV11-2 with TRBJ1-6, with D possibly being TRBD1 (6 bases). Germline V gene sequence: CDR1 SGHAT, CDR2 FQNNGV. The CDR3 totals 16 residues. V was pared by 7 bases and J by 10 bases, with 23 bases between. The CDR3 coding sequence is TGTGCCAGCACCTCAGACCCACAGGGAGCTGGCTCACCCCTCCACTTT. This gives the protein CASTSDPQGAGSPLHF.